These 30 T cell receptor beta chains were all obtained from the same sample, sequenced in a study of T cells after yellow fever vaccination. TCRdb re-called the 5' RACE reads with MiXCR, one entry per CDR3 protein. The data hold approximately 600,000 distinct CDR3 sequences, with approximately 13% observed a single time. The specimen was PBMCs, collected on the day of the yellow fever booster vaccination. The receptors shown here come from a man aged 25 to 40 who received the YFV17D yellow fever vaccine.

The gene calls are TRBV6-1 and TRBJ2-5; TRBD1 aligns across 9 bases. Germline values: CDR1 MNHNS, CDR2 SASEGT. This CDR3 comprises 15 residues. Trimming cost V 6 bases and J 4 bases; bases outside gene matches: 9. CDR3 sequence reads: CASRQGQGGGETQYF. CDR3 DNA: TGTGCCAGCAGACAGGGACAGGGAGGAGGAGAGACCCAGTACTTC.

This rearrangement joins TRBV20-1 to TRBJ1-5, with D perhaps TRBD1 (6 bases). This CDR3 contains 16 residues. CDR1 and CDR2 (germline): DFQATT, SNEGSKA (reference sequence). V gave up 6 bases and J gave up 2 bases, with 20 bases separating them. The CDR3 loop is CSAPRAGTSGNQPQHF. The CDR3 DNA reads as TGCAGTGCGCCCCGGGCCGGGACATCGGGCAATCAGCCCCAGCATTTT.

This clonotype has just a few counts. The chain joins TRBV10-3 to TRBJ2-2; D unclear. Germline V gene lookup returns CDR1 ENHRY and CDR2 SYGVKD. This CDR3 spans 14 amino acids. The V end was cut by 3 bases, the J end by 3 bases, with 8 bases between. The CDR3 region has the DNA TGTGCCATCAGTGACCGCCGTGACACCGGGGAGCTGTTTTTT. Amino acid sequence: CAISDRRDTGELFF.

Many counts were recorded for this clonotype. The rearrangement joins TRBV20-1 to TRBJ2-1; either TRBD1 or TRBD2 may supply D (5 bases each). Per the germline V gene, CDR1 is DFQATT and CDR2 is SNEGSKA (reference sequence). The CDR3 totals 11 residues. Trimming stripped 5 bases from V and 6 bases from J, with 8 bases between. The CDR3 is CSAYGANEQFF. The CDR3 nucleotides read TGCAGTGCTTACGGGGCCAATGAGCAGTTCTTC.

This clonotype was counted between two and nine times. V gene TRBV7-2 combines with J gene TRBJ2-5, with D perhaps TRBD1 or TRBD2 (5 bases each). Germline CDR1 SGHTA, CDR2 FQGNSA. The CDR3 extends over 15 amino acids. The V end lost 5 bases, the J end lost 3 bases, and 16 bases lay between the germline ends. CDR3 nucleotide sequence: TGTGCCAGCAGCAGAGGGGATCTAGCTAAAGAGACCCAGTACTTC. It translates to CASSRGDLAKETQYF. Filled out from reference TRBV7-2 and TRBJ2-5, the complete variable domain reads GAGVSQSPSNKVTEKGKDVELRCDPISGHTALYWYRQSLGQGLEFLIYFQGNSAPDKSGLPSDRFSAERTGGSVSTLTIQRTQQEDSAVYLCASSRGDLAKETQYFGPGTRLLVL.

This clonotype was recorded many times. The chain has TRBV2 and TRBJ2-5; the D gene could be TRBD1 or TRBD2 (5 bases each). V lost 5 bases to trimming and J lost 5 bases, with 12 bases between them. Per the germline V gene, CDR1 is SNHLY and CDR2 is FYNNEI. This CDR3 has 13 amino acids. The CDR3 is CASSPQGRETQYF. CDR3 nucleotides: TGTGCCAGCAGTCCCCAGGGACGGGAGACCCAGTACTTC.

The rearrangement joins TRBV7-2 to TRBJ2-7, with D unresolved. Trimming left V 4 bases short and J 2 bases short, with 12 bases between. Germline V gene data show CDR1 as SGHTA and CDR2 as FQGNSA. This CDR3 contains 14 residues. As DNA, the CDR3 is TGTGCCAGCAGCTCACGGGCGGAAGCCTACGAGCAGTACTTC. Translation gives CASSSRAEAYEQYF.

In this sample, this clonotype turned up a few times. The rearrangement joins TRBV5-1 to TRBJ1-4; possibly TRBD1 for D (6 bases). Germline CDR1 is SGHRS and CDR2 is YFSETQ. V lost 0 bases and J lost 7, with 10 bases in between. The CDR3 consists of 14 residues. The CDR3: CASSLDTGSEKLFF. DNA for the CDR3: TGCGCCAGCAGCTTGGATACAGGGAGTGAAAAACTGTTTTTT.

This clonotype was seen only a few times. For the CDR3, the DNA is TGCACCATCGGGGACCGGGGCACAGATACGCAGTATTTT. As protein: CTIGDRGTDTQYF. V usage is TRBV29-1 and J usage is TRBJ2-3; D tentatively fits TRBD1 or TRBD2 (5 bases each). CDR3 length equals 13 residues. Germline loops: CDR1 SQVTM, CDR2 ANQGSEA.

The genes are TRBV29-1 and TRBJ1-5, with D unresolved. The CDR3 loop spans 13 amino acids. Trimming left V 4 bases short and J 3 bases short, with 10 bases between. Germline CDR1 reads SQVTM; CDR2 reads ANQGSEA. This CDR3 reads CSVAPDTNQPQHF. CDR3 in DNA: TGCAGCGTTGCCCCAGACACCAATCAGCCCCAGCATTTT.

The chain carries TRBV19 and TRBJ2-3; D remains unclear. CDR1 is LNHDA and CDR2 is SQIVND in the germline V gene (reference sequence). V was pared by 9 bases and J by 7 bases, with 11 bases between. The CDR3 loop spans 11 amino acids. The CDR3 here is CASNTGYTQYF. Here the CDR3 DNA reads TGTGCCAGCAATACGGGCTATACGCAGTATTTT.

This clonotype was observed a single time. The chain links TRBV6-1 to TRBJ2-7, with D tentatively TRBD1 (7 bases). CDR3 size: 13 residues. In germline, CDR1 is MNHNS, CDR2 SASEGT. With 8 bases removed from V and 3 bases from J, the gap between germline ends came to 14 bases. The DNA for the CDR3 is TGTGCCAGCCGGGGGACAGTCTACTACGAGCAGTACTTC. Its protein is CASRGTVYYEQYF.

The chain recombines TRBV9 with TRBJ2-7, with TRBD1 matching 8 bases. The CDR3 runs to 15 residues. The ends lost 5 bases at V and 0 bases at J; junction bases unmatched: 7. Per germline, CDR1 SGDLS and CDR2 YYNGEE. The CDR3 spells CASSRTGMSSYEQYF. The CDR3 DNA reads TGTGCCAGCAGTCGGACAGGGATGAGCTCCTACGAGCAGTACTTC.

This clonotype turned up a few times. The V and J genes are TRBV7-8 and TRBJ2-2; D might be TRBD2 (6 bases). CDR1 and CDR2 (germline): SGHVS, FQNEAQ. This CDR3 is 17 amino acids long. The V end lost 1 base, the J end lost 1 base, and 13 bases lay between the germline ends. CDR3 DNA sequence: TGTGCCAGCAGCTTAGTCCGGCGGCGGGGGAACACCGGGGAGCTGTTTTTT. Translated: CASSLVRRRGNTGELFF.

The chain recombines TRBV7-2 with TRBJ1-4; D call uncertain. Looked up from germline, CDR1 is SGHTA and CDR2 is FQGNSA. CDR3 length: 15 residues. The V end lost 0 bases, the J end lost 4 bases, and 9 bases lay between the germline ends. The CDR3 DNA reads TGTGCCAGCAGCTTAGCTGTTGCCCTTAATGAAAAACTGTTTTTT. It codes for CASSLAVALNEKLFF.

This clonotype was counted at least ten times. The V and J genes are TRBV15 and TRBJ2-1; possibly TRBD2 for D (6 bases). The CDR3 consists of 16 residues. With 0 bases removed from V and 6 bases from J, the gap between germline ends came to 15 bases. CDR1 is LNHNV and CDR2 is YYDKDF in the germline V gene (reference sequence). This chain's CDR3 is CATSRDRGREANEQFF. CDR3 coding DNA: TGTGCCACCAGCAGAGACCGGGGCAGGGAGGCCAATGAGCAGTTCTTC.

The V gene is TRBV5-1, the J gene TRBJ2-5; the D is unclear. The CDR3 covers 14 residues. The V and J ends lost 5 bases and 1 base respectively, with 12 bases between them. Germline loops: CDR1 SGHRS, CDR2 YFSETQ. The CDR3: CASRLGSFQETQYF. The CDR3, as DNA: TGCGCCAGCAGGCTGGGGTCTTTCCAAGAGACCCAGTACTTC.

This CDR3 reads CASTPGGQFNEQYF. The CDR3 DNA follows: TGCGCCAGCACTCCCGGGGGACAGTTCAACGAGCAGTACTTC. The J gene is TRBJ2-7, the V gene TRBV5-1, with D possibly being TRBD1 (7 bases). Deletions cut 6 bases from V and 5 bases from J, with 18 bases between. The CDR3 has 14 residues. Germline V lookup: CDR1 SGHRS, CDR2 YFSETQ. Full variable domain (missing parts from reference TRBV5-1 and TRBJ2-7): KAGVTQTPRYLIKTRGQQVTLSCSPISGHRSVSWYQQTPGQGLQFLFEYFSETQRNKGNFPGRFSGRQFSNSRSEMNVSTLELGDSALYLCASTPGGQFNEQYFGPGTRLTVT.

This clonotype was seen at least ten times. The chain is built from TRBV30 and TRBJ2-1; 11 bases agree with TRBD2. Germline lookup yields CDR1 GTSNPN and CDR2 SVGIG (reference sequence). CDR3 length equals 14 residues. J lost 6 bases, V lost 1 base, and 2 bases had no gene match. DNA for the CDR3: TGTGCCTGGAGTGATCTAGCGGGAGGCAATGAGCAGTTCTTC. Protein product: CAWSDLAGGNEQFF.

This chain joins TRBV9 and TRBJ1-4; no definite D call. Germline CDR1 and CDR2: SGDLS and YYNGEE. CDR3 length: 15 amino acids. V lost 3 bases to trimming and J lost 2 bases, with 11 bases between them. CDR3 nucleotide sequence: TGTGCCAGCAGCGCTACCCTAACGACTAATGAAAAACTGTTTTTT. Amino acids: CASSATLTTNEKLFF. The entire variable domain, with the rest obtained from reference TRBV9 and TRBJ1-4, is as follows: DSGVTQTPKHLITATGQRVTLRCSPRSGDLSVYWYQQSLDQGLQFLIQYYNGEERAKGNILERFSAQQFPDLHSELNLSSLELGDSALYFCASSATLTTNEKLFFGSGTQLSVL.

This clonotype was seen more than once but under ten times. The chain is built from TRBV7-6 and TRBJ2-3; no firm D call. V was pared by 0 bases and J by 2 bases, with 6 bases between. The germline V gene encodes CDR1 SGHVS and CDR2 FNYEAQ. The CDR3 covers 14 residues. CDR3: CASSLATFTDTQYF. Written as DNA, the CDR3 is TGTGCCAGCAGCTTAGCGACTTTCACAGATACGCAGTATTTT.

This clonotype was picked up a small number of times. The genes are TRBV29-1 and TRBJ2-4, with TRBD2 identical over 7 bases. CDR3 length: 14 amino acids. J was trimmed by 5 bases and V by 4 bases; bases with no gene match: 8. The germline V gene encodes CDR1 SQVTM and CDR2 ANQGSEA. CDR3 coding DNA: TGCAGCGTTGTGGGGCGGGAGTCACAAAACATTCAGTACTTC. Protein sequence: CSVVGRESQNIQYF.

The chain's CDR3 is CSARDYRSMDTQYF. CDR3 DNA: TGCAGTGCTAGAGATTACAGGTCAATGGATACGCAGTATTTT. This chain uses TRBV20-1 with TRBJ2-3; TRBD1 might be the D (5 bases). CDR1 and CDR2 (germline): DFQATT, SNEGSKA (reference sequence). CDR3 length: 14 residues. Trimming removed 0 bases from V and 6 bases from J, with 13 bases in between.

This clonotype was observed many times. This chain uses TRBV18 with TRBJ2-4; D not resolved. V gave up 6 bases and J gave up 6 bases, with 12 bases separating them. The CDR3 sequence is 13 residues long. CDR1 and CDR2 (germline): KGHSH, LQKENI. The CDR3 DNA sequence: TGTGCCAGCTCGCCGGACGGTTTAAACATTCAGTACTTC. It yields the protein CASSPDGLNIQYF.

This clonotype was picked up a small number of times. The CDR3 sequence is CSAPPGVGQPQHF. CDR3 sequence (DNA): TGCAGTGCTCCTCCAGGGGTGGGCCAGCCCCAGCATTTT. The rearrangement uses TRBV20-1 and TRBJ1-5, with D perhaps TRBD1 (6 bases). V was pared by 5 bases and J by 7 bases, with 15 bases between. Germline V gene sequence: CDR1 DFQATT, CDR2 SNEGSKA (reference sequence). CDR3 length: 13 amino acids.

The V call is TRBV7-6, the J call TRBJ1-1; D gene unclear. The length of the CDR3 is 13 residues. Per the germline V gene, CDR1 is SGHVS and CDR2 is FNYEAQ. V lost 4 bases to trimming and J lost 1 base, with 7 bases between them. For the CDR3, the DNA is TGTGCCAGCAGCTCGCAGGAGAACACTGAAGCTTTCTTT. This encodes CASSSQENTEAFF.

The chain carries TRBV6-5 and TRBJ2-2, with 7 bases aligning to TRBD1. Germline V lookup: CDR1 MNHEY, CDR2 SVGAGI. The V segment lost 2 bases and the J segment 1 base; nucleotides outside the gene matches: 4. CDR3 length: 16 amino acids. CDR3 loop: CASSYVQGKNTGELFF. The DNA of the CDR3 is TGTGCCAGCAGTTACGTACAGGGGAAGAACACCGGGGAGCTGTTTTTT.

This clonotype was observed many times. The chain uses TRBV12-3 or TRBV12-4 and TRBJ2-1; D is unresolved. The CDR3 is 13 residues long. The V and J ends lost 7 bases and 5 bases respectively, with 12 bases between them. The CDR3 DNA reads TGTGCCAGCACCCTCACTACTAACAATGAGCAGTTCTTC. This gives the protein CASTLTTNNEQFF.

This clonotype has only a few counts. V is TRBV7-2 and J is TRBJ2-6; 10 bases match TRBD1. V dropped 5 bases and J dropped 2; count of bases not matched to a gene: 6. The CDR3 extends over 17 amino acids. Germline V gene lookup returns CDR1 SGHTA and CDR2 FQGNSA. In DNA, the CDR3 is TGTGCCAGCAGCCGACAGGGGGCCCTAGCTGGGGCCAACGTCCTGACTTTC. As protein: CASSRQGALAGANVLTF.

This clonotype was seen a few times. J is TRBJ2-2 and V is TRBV11-2; perhaps TRBD1 as D (6 bases). The CDR3 covers 16 residues. The V end was cut by 5 bases, the J end by 1 base, with 14 bases between. From germline, CDR1 is SGHAT and CDR2 FQNNGV. The DNA for the CDR3 is TGTGCCAGCAGCAGGGGCCGGGACAAGAACACCGGGGAGCTGTTTTTT. It translates to CASSRGRDKNTGELFF.